The rows below give T cell receptor beta chains drawn from one sample of a study of blood T cell repertoires in COVID-19. Libraries were prepared by immunoSEQ multiplex PCR; TCRdb keeps only in-frame clonotypes and omits some of them. The sample has 200,000 or so clones; approximately 84% are singletons. Sequencing input: peripheral blood. These TCRs come from a man at least 80 years old with acute or convalescent COVID-19. CDR3s include the opening cysteine and the closing phenylalanine or tryptophan. D genes are given only for firm matches. Some rows have no size entry. The others give once, few or many, or a class for an expanded clone.

v_gene	j_gene	d_gene	abundance	CDR3nt	CDR3aa
TRBV6-5	TRBJ2-1	TRBD1	NA	TGTGCCAGCAGTTCAGGACAGGGCGGATACAATGAGCAGTTCTTC	CASSSGQGGYNEQFF
TRBV9	TRBJ2-2	TRBD2	NA	TGTGCCAGCAGCGTAGGGGGACTAGCGAGAGGGACCGGGGAGCTGTTTTTT	CASSVGGLARGTGELFF
TRBV30	TRBJ1-2	NA	NA	TGTGCCACCACGCGGCTTGAATATGGCTACACCTTC	CATTRLEYGYTF
TRBV6-2/TRBV6-3	TRBJ2-7	TRBD2	NA	TGTGCCAGCAGTTCCGGGACTAGTATCGACGAGCAGTACTTC	CASSSGTSIDEQYF
TRBV7-2	TRBJ1-1	TRBD1	NA	TGTGCCAGCAGCTTAGTCCGGACAGGGGGGCACACTGAAGCTTTCTTT	CASSLVRTGGHTEAFF
TRBV6-5	TRBJ1-2	TRBD1	NA	TGTGCCATACAGGGACAGGTTATGGGCTATGGCTACACCTTC	CAIQGQVMGYGYTF
TRBV15	TRBJ2-3	NA	NA	TGTGCCACCAGCAGAGATCTGAGCGGCTATAGCACAGATACGCAGTATTTT	CATSRDLSGYSTDTQYF
TRBV11-3	TRBJ2-2	TRBD2	NA	TGTGCCAGCAGCTCTCTAGCGGGAGATAACACCGGGGAGCTGTTTTTT	CASSSLAGDNTGELFF
TRBV6-1	TRBJ2-3	TRBD2	NA	TGTGCCAGCAGTGAAGCGGAAATATACATACTAGCGGGAGGGCCCGAAGATACGCAGTATTTT	CASSEAEIYILAGGPEDTQYF
TRBV10-3	TRBJ1-1	NA	once	TGTGCCATCTCCCCACAACAGGGGAACACTGAAGCTTTCTTT	CAISPQQGNTEAFF
TRBV10-2	TRBJ2-7	TRBD2	NA	TGCGCCAGCAGTGAGGGACTAGCGGGACCCTACGAGCAGTACTTC	CASSEGLAGPYEQYF
TRBV11-3	TRBJ1-1	NA	NA	TGTGCCAGCAGCTTCGGGGAAGGGGGTGTCACTGAAGCTTTCTTT	CASSFGEGGVTEAFF
TRBV19	TRBJ2-7	NA	NA	TGTGCCAGTAGTGGTAAACTAGGCTACGAGCAGTACTTC	CASSGKLGYEQYF
TRBV29-1	TRBJ2-5	NA	NA	TGCAGCGTTGAAGAAATCGTGGAGACCCAGTACTTC	CSVEEIVETQYF
TRBV10-3	TRBJ2-5	TRBD2	NA	TGTGCCATCAGTAGGGGACTAGCGGAAGAGACCCAGTACTTC	CAISRGLAEETQYF
TRBV18	TRBJ2-7	TRBD2	once	TGTGCCAGCTCGCTGACTAGCGGGAGGGATTCCGAGCAGTACTTC	CASSLTSGRDSEQYF
TRBV15	TRBJ2-5	TRBD2	NA	TGTGCCACCGCAGACATAGCGGGAGGGCCACAAGAGACCCAGTACTTC	CATADIAGGPQETQYF
TRBV6-5	TRBJ1-1	TRBD1	once	TGTGCCAGCAGGACAGGGTACACTGAAGCTTTCTTT	CASRTGYTEAFF
TRBV6-5	TRBJ1-1	NA	NA	TGTGCCAGCAGTAGACAGGTGAACACTGAAGCTTTCTTT	CASSRQVNTEAFF
TRBV6-6	TRBJ2-3	TRBD2	NA	TGTGCCAGCAGTCTACGACGGGGGGGAGCGGGAGTATCGGATACGCAGTATTTT	CASSLRRGGAGVSDTQYF
TRBV5-1	TRBJ2-1	TRBD2	NA	TGCGCCAGCAGCGCACGACTAGCGGGGAGCAATGAGCAGTTCTTC	CASSARLAGSNEQFF
TRBV29-1	TRBJ1-1	NA	NA	TGCAGCGCTACAAGGAACACTGAAGCTTTCTTT	CSATRNTEAFF
TRBV2	TRBJ1-2	NA	NA	TGTGCCAGCAGTCCAGGGCTCTATGGCTACACCTTC	CASSPGLYGYTF
TRBV30	TRBJ1-5	NA	NA	TGTGCCTGGAGTCCCCGACGACAGGGCAATCAGCCCCAGCATTTT	CAWSPRRQGNQPQHF
TRBV10-3	TRBJ1-5	TRBD1	once	TGTGCCATCAGTGTTGGGGACAGGGACAATCAGCCCCAGCATTTT	CAISVGDRDNQPQHF
TRBV7-9	TRBJ2-3	TRBD2	once	TGTGCCAGCAGCTTGGGAGGACTAGCGGGAGGGGTAGATACGCAGTATTTT	CASSLGGLAGGVDTQYF
TRBV5-1	TRBJ1-3	TRBD1	NA	TGCGCCAGCAGCGCCGGGACAGAGAGAAACACCATATATTTT	CASSAGTERNTIYF
TRBV6-5	TRBJ1-4	NA	NA	TGTGCCAGCAGTTACTCAGGCAGGACTAATGAAAAACTGTTTTTT	CASSYSGRTNEKLFF
TRBV27	TRBJ2-7	TRBD2	NA	TGTGCCAGCAGTTCTCCCTTCCTAGCGGGAGGGGCCTACGAGCAGTACTTC	CASSSPFLAGGAYEQYF
TRBV28	TRBJ2-3	NA	NA	TGTGCCAGCAGTTTACCCCCGGGAACGGGTTACACAGATACGCAGTATTTT	CASSLPPGTGYTDTQYF
TRBV6-2/TRBV6-3	TRBJ2-2	TRBD1	NA	TGTGCCAGCAGTTACTCCGGGACAGGGGGACCCGGGGAGCTGTTTTTT	CASSYSGTGGPGELFF
TRBV4-1	TRBJ2-5	TRBD1	few	TGCGCCAGCAGCCCACTGCCCGGGACAGGGGGTTTGCAGGAGACCCAGTACTTC	CASSPLPGTGGLQETQYF
TRBV5-1	TRBJ2-2	TRBD1	NA	TGCGCCAGCAGCTTGGGAGAGAACAGGGGATCGAACACCGGGGAGCTGTTTTTT	CASSLGENRGSNTGELFF
TRBV11-3	TRBJ2-7	NA	NA	TGTGCCAGCAGCTTAGCTTTTAGCGGACCCTACGAGCAGTACTTC	CASSLAFSGPYEQYF
TRBV18	TRBJ1-2	NA	NA	TGTGCCAGCTCACCTTCCGAGAACTATGGCTACACCTTC	CASSPSENYGYTF